The entry below describes one T cell receptor beta chain. This clone was seen only once. This receptor's antigen is unknown. Per-base qualities were not stored, and no clone one base away is much larger. This sample was taken from a study of cytomegalovirus exposure and HLA in healthy donors (dated by TCRdb to between 2016 and 2019). Study-level background: An earlier analysis of several hundred of the donors reported 276 Gb of sequence data and 95 million to 140 million unique TCR beta sequences obtained from about 180 million T cells. An early release covering approximately 600 HLA-typed donors comprised about 290 gigabases of sequencing data and 85 million or so unique TCR sequences. Of the roughly 400 genotyped donors, over 70% fell in the genetic ancestry cluster associated with self-reported Caucasian donors. The study was designed to test whether signatures of past pathogen exposure could be identified by cataloging public T cell receptors. Using immunosequencing, the study profiled T cell repertoires from 550 to 750 subjects and related those repertoires to cytomegalovirus serostatus. Besides the first cohort of approximately 710 subjects, a separate validation cohort made up of 95 to 150 different subjects was used. To predict cytomegalovirus infection status, the study brought together high-throughput TCR immunosequencing, statistical association of individual TCRs with disease status, and machine learning. In a later analysis, previously published TCR beta repertoires from 550 to 750 donors were re-analyzed and high-resolution HLA genotyping was added so that TCR occurrence patterns could be studied. In the later analysis, no new phenotypic data were used to find candidate immune exposures; instead, reliance was placed on TCR beta sequences and their occurrence across donors. An earlier analysis of some 500 of the donors applied high-throughput TCR beta sequencing to assess whether each TCR beta V gene segment acted as functional or pseudogenic. Donor age, sex, ethnicity and CMV serostatus were collected together with the repertoire data. Genome-wide SNP genotypes for about 65% of the 666 donors were used in a later genetic analysis, which treated that subset as a discovery cohort. All discovery cohort repertoires had been generated on a single sequencing platform. Class I and class II HLA loci were covered by the typing at four-digit resolution. The number of typed donors differed by locus: about 629-630 for A, B, C, DRB1 and DQB1; approximately 530 for DQA1; around 610 for DPA1; and about 450 for DPB1. A few DR-DQ haplotypes were handled as single units for association and clustering because linkage in the cohort was strong. Among about 410 genotyped donors of the cohort, an average of approximately 240,000 unique TCR beta nucleotide sequences was sequenced per donor, of which 15% to 20% were non-productive. Study-wide findings and limitations: When HLA alleles, especially DR and DQ, strongly co-occurred, TCR associations were difficult to assign to individual alleles. Across donors, most TCR sequences were observed very rarely, whereas some public TCRs were present in many individuals. Because counts were too low, more than 15 rarely observed V segments, including chromosome 9 orphons, were left out of the earlier analysis of 500 to 650 of the donors. Roughly uniform sequencing depth across donors was assumed in presence/absence analyses, although this assumption may not hold. A later analysis found that HLA-associated TCR beta chains were more clonally expanded and had lower generation probabilities than equally common non-associated chains. The study listed 150 to 200 TCR beta chains as associated with cytomegalovirus. A later analysis reported that several top co-occurrence clusters appeared linked to parvovirus B19, influenza, CMV and Epstein-Barr virus. In a later genetic analysis, a missense DCLRE1C variant was associated with V-gene and J-gene trimming of TCR beta chains, and the association was replicated in an independent cohort. A group of highly shared sequence variants was considered likely to be a technical artifact of the sequencing pipeline. A further reported finding was that TCR beta sequences accurately predicted the HLA-A and HLA-B alleles for most subjects in the first cohort. The cohort was sequenced for TCR beta chains only, and without alpha or paired-chain data the features that could be detected were limited. A later analysis found that TCR association rates varied across HLA loci, with DRB1 alleles showing the most associated TCRs and HLA-C alleles the fewest. The classifier was reported to diagnose cytomegalovirus status with high specificity and sensitivity in both the original and validation cohorts. According to a later genetic analysis, donors in an Asian-associated ancestry cluster had fewer N-insertions in productive TCRs than the approximately 700-donor mean. Immune exposure information for the cohort was limited to CMV serostatus. It was suggested by the authors that the approach could potentially be generalized to other disease states and immunological phenotypes. Linkage disequilibrium might explain the correlated functional status among segregating V segments, but an unknown experimental factor could not be ruled out. An earlier analysis of around 540 of the donors showed that most TCR beta V segments appeared in productive rearrangements either about 87% or about 30% of the time, which broadly matched IMGT annotations. Because some donors lacked HLA typing at each locus, the association tests relied only on the typed subset. A few of the identified cytomegalovirus-associated TCR beta chains were confirmed in vitro to be specific for cytomegalovirus antigens. Specific HLA alleles were associated with over 15,000 TCR beta sequences at a false discovery rate of 0.05 in a later analysis. Most CMV-associated TCR beta chains appeared to be HLA-restricted in a later analysis, and the HLA associations seemed to be driven largely by CMV exposure.

The cohort comprised fewer than 750 healthy bone marrow donors. All cohort members were sampled while nominally healthy, although unrecorded immune exposures were likely present. The donor was CMV seronegative and belonged to the group of 350 or so seronegative cohort members. A peripheral blood sample was collected from each donor, and TCR beta sequencing was performed on peripheral blood mononuclear cells. Genomic DNA extraction from the blood cell samples was performed with the Qiagen DNeasy Blood Extraction Kit. The library relied on the immunoSEQ multiplex PCR assay. The multiplex PCR relied on a mix of 60 forward primers for TCR Vbeta segments and 13 reverse primers for TCR Jbeta segments. The CDR3 region of rearranged TCR beta genes was amplified from genomic DNA by a multiplex PCR assay. The amplified TCR beta libraries were sequenced on the Illumina HiSeq System as 87-base-pair reads. In the original analysis: Across the 670 or so repertoires, a later analysis counted 80 million or so unique TCR beta chains, roughly 11 million of which were shared by at least two donors. Raw reads were error-corrected and collapsed into unique sequences with a nearest-neighbor algorithm that merged closely related sequences to remove PCR and sequencing errors. Alignment of CDR3 sequences to IMGT reference sequences was used to assign V, D and J gene segments. For a sequence to be retained, at least a six-nucleotide match to both a V gene segment and a J gene segment was required. A rearrangement counted as productive if the CDR3 had no stop codons and remained in frame with V and J, and every other rearrangement counted as non-productive. CDR3 was defined by IMGT convention, running from the second conserved V-encoded cysteine to the conserved J-encoded phenylalanine. The earlier analysis of 500 to 600 of the donors excluded sequences that lacked an unambiguous match to a single V gene segment. In an earlier analysis of 587 of the donors, a V segment was called functional when productive rearrangements were above 56.7%, and segregating when the standard deviation between donors exceeded 5%. A statistical classification framework was developed to diagnose cytomegalovirus status using the catalog of TCR beta chain sequences. In a later analysis, TCR nucleotide sequences were compared against IMGT/GENE-DB human TR gene sequences so that V and J genes could be assigned. Using the TCRdist pipeline, a later analysis assigned CDR3 sequences along with most-parsimonious VDJ recombination scenarios. In a later analysis, each TCR beta chain was defined by its CDR3 amino acid sequence together with its V-gene family, and reads without a unique V-gene family were excluded. As a way to deal with suspected cross-contamination and a sequencing artifact, a later analysis dropped under 600 nucleotide sequences that were highly shared and had low generation probability. A later analysis calculated a clonal expansion index for each public chain from normalized within-repertoire ranks of inferred template counts. In a later analysis, generation probabilities were computed using a VDJ recombination model fitted to out-of-frame rearrangements, and the results were checked against IGoR. A later analysis scored TCR-TCR, TCR-HLA and TCR-CMV co-occurrence with hypergeometric tests, applying a repertoire-size bias correction to TCR pairs. A later analysis estimated false discovery rates by permuting HLA or CMV assignments 20 times. In a later analysis, co-occurring TCRs were grouped with DBSCAN, and TCRdist sequence similarity was added when clustering was performed within HLA-allele-positive subsets. Repertoires with fewer than 30,000 or more than 120,000 public chains were left out of co-occurrence clustering, as were several repertoires with anomalous nucleotide sharing. This is the immuneACCESS table as TCRdb keeps it, with only in-frame sequences that have V and J called. A part of the clones is gone; compared with another copy, unresolved V genes explain less than half, and the rest is unexplained. From that table come the V and J calls and clone size; the DNA was used to work out D and trimming. This sample is represented by fewer than 110,000 clones; more than 70% of them were singletons. The ten largest clones represent approximately 4% of the sample.

This clonotype originated in a man aged 25-45 years in good health and CMV-seronegative. The sample consisted of PBMCs.

The base sequence is TGTGCCTGGAGTGTACACGGGAGCTCCTACAATGAGCAGTTCTTC. The resulting protein is CAWSVHGSSYNEQFF. The chain links TRBV30 with TRBJ2-1; perhaps TRBD2 is the D gene, with 6 bases matching. From cysteine to phenylalanine, the CDR3 is 15 amino acids long. Solely the CDR3 DNA is kept, with 45 bases framed from the first base. V drops 0 bases and J drops 0 bases, leaving 9 bases in between. Taken from the germline V gene (reference sequence), the CDR1 and CDR2 loops are GTSNPN and SVGIG.